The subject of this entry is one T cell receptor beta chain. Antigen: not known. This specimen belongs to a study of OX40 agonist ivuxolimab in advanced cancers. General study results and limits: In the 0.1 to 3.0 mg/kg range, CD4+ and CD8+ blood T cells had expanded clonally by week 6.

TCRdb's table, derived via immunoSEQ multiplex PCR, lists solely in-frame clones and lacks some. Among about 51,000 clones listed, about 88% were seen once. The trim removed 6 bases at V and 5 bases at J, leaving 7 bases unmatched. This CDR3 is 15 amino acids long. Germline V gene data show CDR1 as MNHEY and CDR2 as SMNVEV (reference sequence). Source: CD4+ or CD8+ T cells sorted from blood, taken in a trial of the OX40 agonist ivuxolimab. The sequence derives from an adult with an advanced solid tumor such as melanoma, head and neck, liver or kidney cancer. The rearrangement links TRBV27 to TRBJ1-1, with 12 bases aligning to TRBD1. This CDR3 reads CASSRWDRGQTEAFF. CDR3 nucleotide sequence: TGTGCCAGCAGCCGATGGGACAGGGGGCAGACTGAAGCTTTCTTT.